Below are 17 T cell receptor beta chains sequenced from a single sample in a study of shared clonotypes between healthy human individuals. Clones were read by immunoSEQ multiplex PCR, and TCRdb kept only the in-frame ones, dropping some. The sample has about 680,000 clones, roughly 72% seen once; the top ten hold around 2%. The sample taken for sequencing was memory CD4+ T cells sorted from blood. Stated subset: CD45RA-negative fraction. These receptors were taken from a woman aged 25 to 39 in good health.

In its sample, this clone was seen many times. The chain has TRBV12-2 and TRBJ2-7; the table's TRBD2 call for D was not verified on the DNA. TRBV12-2 is a recognized pseudogene. The CDR3 extends over 16 amino acids. The CDR3 loop reads CASRLVVERSSYEQYF. In DNA, the CDR3 is TGTGCAAGTCGCTTAGTCGTAGAAAGAAGCTCCTACGAGCAGTACTTC.

The genes are TRBV29-1 and TRBJ1-4; 10 nucleotides line up with TRBD1. CDR3 length: 12 residues. In germline, CDR1 is SQVTM, CDR2 ANQGSEA. V shed 7 bases and J 6 bases; nucleotides not matched to a gene: 2. CDR3 region: CSGGTGDEKLFF. CDR3 sequence (DNA): TGCAGCGGAGGGACAGGGGATGAAAAACTGTTTTTT.

CDR3 in amino acids: CASSLWGGLQETQYF. Here the CDR3 DNA reads TGCGCCAGCAGCTTGTGGGGGGGCCTTCAAGAGACCCAGTACTTC. The J gene is TRBJ2-5, the V gene TRBV5-1; possibly TRBD2 for D (7 bases). The CDR3 runs 15 residues. Germline values: CDR1 SGHRS, CDR2 YFSETQ. With 1 base removed from V and 2 bases from J, the gap between germline ends came to 12 bases.

This sequence joins TRBV6-6 and TRBJ1-4; 9 positions agree with TRBD1. This CDR3 spans 16 amino acids. Unmatched junction bases numbered 12, after V lost 6 bases and J lost 7 bases. Germline values: CDR1 MNHNY, CDR2 SVGAGI (reference sequence). For the CDR3, the DNA is TGTGCCAGCAGAACTGGACAGGGGAAGATGGGTGAAAAACTGTTTTTT. Its protein is CASRTGQGKMGEKLFF.

The chain couples TRBV7-6 to TRBJ2-7, with D possibly matching TRBD1 (6 bases). Deletions cut 5 bases from V and 0 bases from J, with 14 bases between. This CDR3 comprises 15 residues. The germline V gene has CDR1 SGHVS and CDR2 FNYEAQ. The chain's CDR3 is CASSQGTPYSYEQYF. The DNA for the CDR3 is TGTGCCAGCAGCCAAGGGACACCATACTCCTACGAGCAGTACTTC.

The J gene is TRBJ2-7, the V gene TRBV5-1; 9 nucleotides match TRBD2. J lost 3 bases, V lost 1 base, and 14 bases had no gene match. CDR1 and CDR2 (germline): SGHRS, YFSETQ. The CDR3 consists of 18 residues. In DNA form, the CDR3 reads TGCGCCAGCAGCTTGTATGGCGGGAGGGCCCGGGTAGGCTACGAGCAGTACTTC. It translates to CASSLYGGRARVGYEQYF.

There are many counts of this clone. The chain links TRBV7-5 to TRBJ1-1. TRBV7-5 is a pseudogene. The CDR3 sequence is 15 residues long. CDR3 DNA sequence: TGTGTCAGAAGCTCTACCCACGTTCCGAACACTGAAGCTTTCTTT. It specifies CVRSSTHVPNTEAFF.

This clone was recorded a few times. The chain is built from TRBV7-9 and TRBJ1-2, with D hard to call. The CDR3 contains 15 residues. The V end lost 0 bases, the J end lost 3 bases, and 11 bases lay between the germline ends. CDR1 and CDR2 from the germline V gene are SEHNR and FQNEAQ (reference sequence). The DNA of the CDR3 is TGTGCCAGCAGCTTAGCGTCCAGCAAATACTATGGCTACACCTTC. Translating gives CASSLASSKYYGYTF. The whole variable domain, remainder taken from reference TRBV7-9 and TRBJ1-2, is DTGVSQNPRHKITKRGQNVTFRCDPISEHNRLYWYRQTLGQGPEFLTYFQNEAQLEKSRLLSDRFSAERPKGSFSTLEIQRTEQGDSAMYLCASSLASSKYYGYTFGSGTRLTVV.

The chain couples TRBV5-4 to TRBJ2-7; 8 positions agree with TRBD2. This CDR3 is 14 amino acids long. Germline values: CDR1 SGHNT, CDR2 YYREEE (reference sequence). V lost 4 bases and J lost 5; bases outside the gene matches: 8. The CDR3 DNA reads as TGTGCCAGCAGCCTAAGCGGGAGCAGTCACGAGCAGTACTTC. This encodes CASSLSGSSHEQYF.

This sequence joins TRBV28 and TRBJ1-3, with 12 bases that match TRBD1. V was clipped by 8 bases and J by 4 bases; unmatched bases: 15. Germline V CDR1 and CDR2: MDHEN, SYDVKM. The CDR3 contains 18 residues. The DNA for the CDR3 is TGTGCCAGCGGGACAGGGGGCGGTTGGGAACAGTTGGGAAACACCATATATTTT. It specifies CASGTGGGWEQLGNTIYF. Based on the CDR3 plus reference TRBV28 and TRBJ1-3, the full variable domain is DVKVTQSSRYLVKRTGEKVFLECVQDMDHENMFWYRQDPGLGLRLIYFSYDVKMKEKGDIPEGYSVSREKKERFSLILESASTNQTSMYLCASGTGGGWEQLGNTIYFGEGSWLTVV.

This clone came up once. This sequence joins TRBV7-9 and TRBJ2-1, with TRBD2 as a possible D gene (6 bases). Germline V gene sequence: CDR1 SEHNR, CDR2 FQNEAQ (reference sequence). Trimming took 7 bases from V and 6 from J, leaving 19 bases between them. The CDR3 consists of 15 residues. The CDR3 loop reads CASIVWGGISNEQFF. As DNA, the CDR3 is TGTGCCAGCATTGTTTGGGGCGGGATTAGCAATGAGCAGTTCTTC.

Comment on this clone: This may be a read error, as it is one base from a much larger clone. This sequence joins TRBV7-2 and TRBJ1-5, with unresolved D. The CDR3 consists of 12 residues. Germline CDR1 reads SGHTA; CDR2 reads FQGNSA. The V and J ends lost 5 bases and 4 bases respectively, with 6 bases between them. The DNA for the CDR3 is TGTGCCAGCAGCGTACAGAATCAGCCCCAGCATTTT. Translated: CASSVQNQPQHF.

The J gene is TRBJ1-1, the V gene TRBV4-1, with D possibly matching TRBD1 (5 bases). V gave up 3 bases and J gave up 4 bases, with 15 bases separating them. This CDR3 spans 15 amino acids. The germline CDR1 and CDR2 sequences are MGHRA and YSYEKL. CDR3 loop: CASSHKGHRPTEAFF. CDR3 DNA sequence: TGCGCCAGCAGCCACAAGGGTCACAGGCCCACTGAAGCTTTCTTT.

The chain links TRBV29-1 to TRBJ1-2; no reliable D call. This CDR3 region has 11 residues. Deletions cut 7 bases from V and 4 bases from J, with 10 bases between. The germline CDR1 and CDR2 sequences are SQVTM and ANQGSEA. DNA of the CDR3: TGCAGCGCTGAGTATTTCTATGGCTACACCTTC. Protein sequence: CSAEYFYGYTF.

CDR3 DNA sequence: TGTGCCAGCGACGGACAGGGCTTTGAAGCTTTCTTT. Its translation: CASDGQGFEAFF. This chain joins TRBV19 and TRBJ1-1; TRBD1 aligns across 8 bases. CDR1 and CDR2 from the germline V gene are LNHDA and SQIVND (reference sequence). The CDR3 has 12 residues. Trimming at V came to 9 bases and at J to 7 bases, leaving 7 bases not matched to a gene.

The chain couples TRBV4-1 to TRBJ2-2; D is possibly TRBD1 (7 bases). The CDR3 length is 17 residues. Between the trimmed V and J ends, which lost 4 bases and 4 bases, there was a span of 19 bases. Looked up from germline, CDR1 is MGHRA and CDR2 is YSYEKL. This CDR3 is CASSPLRRGTVTGELFF. DNA of the CDR3: TGCGCCAGCAGCCCCCTCCGTCGGGGGACAGTCACCGGGGAGCTGTTTTTT.

In its sample, this clone was seen many times. The J gene is TRBJ1-5, the V gene TRBV30; D uncertain. The CDR3 totals 13 residues. Trimming took 3 bases from V and 6 from J, leaving 12 bases between them. Germline V gives CDR1 GTSNPN, CDR2 SVGIG (reference sequence). CDR3 protein: CAWSPGGFQPQHF. The CDR3 nucleotides read TGTGCCTGGAGCCCCGGAGGGTTTCAGCCCCAGCATTTT.